This T cell receptor (beta chain) was sequenced during a study of shared clonotypes between healthy human individuals. Whole-study results and caveats: The generation probabilities recorded for non-shared clonotypes fell below those of clonotypes shared by all four donors. A handful of donors showed sharing of about 4.8% of naive CD4 clonotypes.

Cells designated naive CD8 were CD45RO-negative and were positively selected for CCR7, with terminally differentiated effector memory CD45RA+ cells excluded. All the donors were Caucasian adults who lived in Nashville, Tennessee. With regard to this clone: What it binds is unknown.

Profiled with immunoSEQ multiplex PCR; TCRdb holds only in-frame clones, not every one. The data show some 2.1 million clones, about 95% seen once. The CDR3 covers 14 residues. Trimming stripped 4 bases from V and 4 bases from J, with 14 bases between. Germline V CDR1 and CDR2: SEHNR, FQNEAQ (reference sequence). The J gene is TRBJ2-7, the V gene TRBV7-9; D possibly uses TRBD1 or TRBD2 (5 bases each). The origin of this receptor is a man younger than 35 in good health. The material sequenced was naive CD8+ T cells sorted from blood. The CDR3 bases are TGTGCCAGCAGCTCCCTCCGGGACGGTTACGAGCAGTACTTC. Translation gives CASSSLRDGYEQYF.